This T cell receptor beta chain was observed in a study of blood T cell repertoires in COVID-19. Study-wide context: The United States, Italy and Spain were the sources of the acute and convalescent COVID-19 samples.

Produced via immunoSEQ multiplex PCR; TCRdb's table is partial and in-frame only. The table includes almost 350,000 clones, 88% detected once. The CDR3 totals 14 residues. Germline V gene data show CDR1 as MNHEY and CDR2 as SVGAGI. Trimming removed 4 bases from V and 3 bases from J, with 10 bases in between. The chain carries TRBV6-5 and TRBJ1-5; D possibly corresponds to TRBD1 (5 bases). Sequencing was performed on PBMCs or T cells enriched from blood (not recorded which). The receptor was derived from a woman aged 25 to 39 who had been exposed to COVID-19. As DNA, the CDR3 is TGTGCCAGCAGTTCAGGGTCCTACAATCAGCCCCAGCATTTT. Amino acids: CASSSGSYNQPQHF.